This T cell receptor (beta chain) stems from a study of cytomegalovirus exposure and HLA in healthy donors. Study-wide results and limits: The study designated around 150 TCR beta chains cytomegalovirus-associated. TCR beta sequences reportedly predicted most subjects' HLA-A and HLA-B alleles accurately. Several of the most significant clusters appeared linked to common viral pathogens, based on a later analysis.

Concerning this clone itself: Its antigen is not identified.

Per germline, CDR1 MNHEY and CDR2 SMNVEV (reference sequence). The CDR3 has 13 residues. The V end was cut by 5 bases, the J end by 10 bases, with 15 bases between. The study ran its PCR with 60 Vbeta and 13 Jbeta primers. Measured with immunoSEQ multiplex PCR; TCRdb has only the in-frame clones, and not every one. The sample lists some 160,000 clones, around 84% occurring once. This sequence joins TRBV27 and TRBJ2-1; no reliable D call. This TCR came from a man aged 25-45 years in good health and CMV-seropositive. Sequencing was done on a sample of PBMCs. The CDR3 sequence is CASSPTPLREQFF. DNA of the CDR3: TGTGCCAGCAGTCCCACCCCGCTACGGGAGCAGTTCTTC.